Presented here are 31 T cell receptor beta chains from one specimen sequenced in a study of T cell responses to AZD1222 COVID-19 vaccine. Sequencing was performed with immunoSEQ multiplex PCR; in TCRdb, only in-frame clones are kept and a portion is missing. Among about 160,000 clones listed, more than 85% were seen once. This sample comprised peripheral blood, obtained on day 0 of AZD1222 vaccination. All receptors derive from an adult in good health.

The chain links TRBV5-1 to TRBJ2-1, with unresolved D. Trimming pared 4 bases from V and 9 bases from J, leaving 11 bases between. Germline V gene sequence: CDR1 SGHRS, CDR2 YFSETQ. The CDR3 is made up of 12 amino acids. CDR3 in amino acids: CASSLSFGEQFF. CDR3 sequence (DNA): TGCGCCAGCAGCCTGAGCTTCGGTGAGCAGTTCTTC.

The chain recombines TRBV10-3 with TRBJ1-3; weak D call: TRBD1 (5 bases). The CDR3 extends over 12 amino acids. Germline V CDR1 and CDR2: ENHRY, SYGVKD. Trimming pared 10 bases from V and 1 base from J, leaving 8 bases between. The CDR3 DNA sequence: TGTGCCACCCAGGGATCTGGAAACACCATATATTTT. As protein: CATQGSGNTIYF.

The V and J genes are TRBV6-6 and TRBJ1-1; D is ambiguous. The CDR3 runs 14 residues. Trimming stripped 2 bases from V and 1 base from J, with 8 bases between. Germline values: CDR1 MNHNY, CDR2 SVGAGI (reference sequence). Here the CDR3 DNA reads TGTGCCAGCAGTTACCGGGATACGAACACTGAAGCTTTCTTT. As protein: CASSYRDTNTEAFF.

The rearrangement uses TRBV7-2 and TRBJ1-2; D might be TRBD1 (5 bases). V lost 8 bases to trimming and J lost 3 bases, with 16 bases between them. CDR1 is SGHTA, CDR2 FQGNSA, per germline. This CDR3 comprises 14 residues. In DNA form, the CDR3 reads TGTGCCAGCGGCTCCCCGGGGGGAGACTATGGCTACACCTTC. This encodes CASGSPGGDYGYTF.

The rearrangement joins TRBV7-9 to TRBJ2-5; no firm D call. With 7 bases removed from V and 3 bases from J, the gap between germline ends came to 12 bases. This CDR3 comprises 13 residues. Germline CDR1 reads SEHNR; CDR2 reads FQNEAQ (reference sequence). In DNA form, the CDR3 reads TGTGCCAGCACCCACCGCAATGAAGAGACCCAGTACTTC. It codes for CASTHRNEETQYF.

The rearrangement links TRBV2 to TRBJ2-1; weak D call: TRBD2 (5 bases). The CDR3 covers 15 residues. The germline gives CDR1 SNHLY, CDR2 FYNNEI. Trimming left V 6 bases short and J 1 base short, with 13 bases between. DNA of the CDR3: TGTGCCAGCAGGGTGGGAGCTGGTTCCTACAATGAGCAGTTCTTC. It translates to CASRVGAGSYNEQFF.

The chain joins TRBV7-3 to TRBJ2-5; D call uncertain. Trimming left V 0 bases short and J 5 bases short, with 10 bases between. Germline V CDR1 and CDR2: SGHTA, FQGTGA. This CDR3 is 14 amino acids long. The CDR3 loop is CASSLTPSRETQYF. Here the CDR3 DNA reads TGTGCCAGCAGCTTAACACCATCCCGGGAGACCCAGTACTTC.

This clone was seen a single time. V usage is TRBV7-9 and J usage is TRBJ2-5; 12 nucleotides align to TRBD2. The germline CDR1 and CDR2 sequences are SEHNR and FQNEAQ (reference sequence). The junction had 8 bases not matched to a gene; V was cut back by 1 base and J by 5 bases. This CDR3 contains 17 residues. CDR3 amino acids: CASSLDRTSGARETQYF. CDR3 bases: TGTGCCAGCAGCTTAGACAGGACTAGCGGGGCGCGGGAGACCCAGTACTTC.

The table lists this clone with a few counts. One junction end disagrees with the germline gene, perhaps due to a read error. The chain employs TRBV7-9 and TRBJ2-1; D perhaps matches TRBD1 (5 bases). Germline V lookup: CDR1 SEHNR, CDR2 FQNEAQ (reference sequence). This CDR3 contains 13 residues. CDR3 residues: CASSSPLGPEALF. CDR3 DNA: TGTGCCAGCAGTTCACCCTTGGGGCCTGAGGCGCTCTTC.

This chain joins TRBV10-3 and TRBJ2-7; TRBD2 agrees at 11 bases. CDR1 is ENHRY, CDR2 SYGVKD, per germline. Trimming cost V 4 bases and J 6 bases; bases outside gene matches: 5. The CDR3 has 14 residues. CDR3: CAISGLAGTGEQYF. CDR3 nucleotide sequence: TGTGCCATCAGTGGACTAGCGGGAACGGGCGAGCAGTACTTC.

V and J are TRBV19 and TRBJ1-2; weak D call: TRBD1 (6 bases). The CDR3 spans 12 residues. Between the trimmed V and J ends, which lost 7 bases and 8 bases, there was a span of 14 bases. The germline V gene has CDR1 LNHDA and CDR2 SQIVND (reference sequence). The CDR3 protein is CASTRGPTGYTF. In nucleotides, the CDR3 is TGTGCCAGTACTCGGGGGCCGACGGGCTACACCTTC.

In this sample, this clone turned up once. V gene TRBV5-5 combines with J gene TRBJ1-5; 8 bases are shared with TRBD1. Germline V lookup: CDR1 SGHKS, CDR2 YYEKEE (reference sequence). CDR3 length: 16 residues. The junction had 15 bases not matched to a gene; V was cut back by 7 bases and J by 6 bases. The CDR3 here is CASHPEGGQGGQPQHF. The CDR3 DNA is TGTGCCAGCCATCCCGAGGGTGGACAGGGCGGTCAGCCCCAGCATTTT.

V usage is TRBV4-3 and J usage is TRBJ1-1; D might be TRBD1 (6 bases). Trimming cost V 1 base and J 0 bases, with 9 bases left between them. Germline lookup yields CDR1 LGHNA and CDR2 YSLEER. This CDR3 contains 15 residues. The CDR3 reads CASSQVTGLNTEAFF. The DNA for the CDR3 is TGCGCCAGCAGCCAAGTAACAGGGTTGAACACTGAAGCTTTCTTT.

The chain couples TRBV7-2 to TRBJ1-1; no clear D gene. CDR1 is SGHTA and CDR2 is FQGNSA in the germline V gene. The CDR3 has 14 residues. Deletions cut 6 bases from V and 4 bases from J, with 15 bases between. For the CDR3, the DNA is TGTGCCAGCAGGGTATCTCCCGCGAGCACTGAAGCTTTCTTT. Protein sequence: CASRVSPASTEAFF.

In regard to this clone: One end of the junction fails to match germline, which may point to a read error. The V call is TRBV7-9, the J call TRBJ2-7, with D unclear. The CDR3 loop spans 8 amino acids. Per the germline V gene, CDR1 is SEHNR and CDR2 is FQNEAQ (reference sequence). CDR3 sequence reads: CALQGGAF. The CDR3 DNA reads TGTGCCCTACAAGGTGGCGCCTTC. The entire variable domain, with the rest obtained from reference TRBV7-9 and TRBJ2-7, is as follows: DTGVSQNPRHKITKRGQNVTFRCDPISEHNRLYWYRQTLGQGPEFLTYFQNEAQLEKSRLLSDRFSAERPKGSFSTLEIQRTEQGDSAMYLCALQGGAFGPGTRLTVT.

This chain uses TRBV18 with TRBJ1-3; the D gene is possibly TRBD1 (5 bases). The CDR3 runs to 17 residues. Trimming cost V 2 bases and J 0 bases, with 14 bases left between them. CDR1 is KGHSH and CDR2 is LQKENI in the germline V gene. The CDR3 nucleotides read TGTGCCAGCTCACCAAGATTCGGGGGGGACTCTGGAAACACCATATATTTT. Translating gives CASSPRFGGDSGNTIYF.

The DNA of the CDR3 is TGTGCCAGCAAAGAAAATCCGGGAAGCTCCTACAATGAGCAGTTCTTC. Its protein is CASKENPGSSYNEQFF. The V call is TRBV2, the J call TRBJ2-1, with D perhaps matching TRBD2 (5 bases). This CDR3 contains 16 residues. Germline assignment: CDR1 SNHLY and CDR2 FYNNEI. Trimming took 7 bases from V and 0 from J, leaving 16 bases between them.

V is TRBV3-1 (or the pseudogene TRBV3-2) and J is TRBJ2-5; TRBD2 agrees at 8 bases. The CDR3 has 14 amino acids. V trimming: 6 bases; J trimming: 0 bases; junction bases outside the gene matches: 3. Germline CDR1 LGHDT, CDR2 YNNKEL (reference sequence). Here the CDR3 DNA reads TGTGCCAGCAGTTATAGCGGGAACCAAGAGACCCAGTACTTC. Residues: CASSYSGNQETQYF.

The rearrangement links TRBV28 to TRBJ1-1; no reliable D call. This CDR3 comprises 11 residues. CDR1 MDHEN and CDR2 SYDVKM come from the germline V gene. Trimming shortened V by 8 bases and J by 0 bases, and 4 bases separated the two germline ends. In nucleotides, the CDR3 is TGTGCCAGCGCCCTGAACACTGAAGCTTTCTTT. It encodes CASALNTEAFF.

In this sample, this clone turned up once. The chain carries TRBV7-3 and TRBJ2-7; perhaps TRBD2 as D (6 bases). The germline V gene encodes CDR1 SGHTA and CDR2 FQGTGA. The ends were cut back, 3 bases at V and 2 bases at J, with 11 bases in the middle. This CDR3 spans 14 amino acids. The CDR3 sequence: CASSLGGATYEQYF. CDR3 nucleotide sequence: TGTGCCAGCAGCTTGGGGGGAGCCACCTACGAGCAGTACTTC.

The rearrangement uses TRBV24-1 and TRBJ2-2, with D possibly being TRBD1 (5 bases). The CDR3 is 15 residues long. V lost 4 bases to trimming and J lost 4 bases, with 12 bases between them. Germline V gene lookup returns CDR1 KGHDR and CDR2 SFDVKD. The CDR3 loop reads CATSDRLDSTGELFF. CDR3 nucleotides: TGTGCCACCAGTGACCGACTTGACAGCACCGGGGAGCTGTTTTTT.

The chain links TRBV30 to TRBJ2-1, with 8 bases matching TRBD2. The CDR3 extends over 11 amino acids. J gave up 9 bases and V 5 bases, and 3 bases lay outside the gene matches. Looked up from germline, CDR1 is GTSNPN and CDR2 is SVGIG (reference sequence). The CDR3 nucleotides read TGTGCCTGGGGTCGGGGGGGTGAGCAGTTCTTC. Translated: CAWGRGGEQFF.

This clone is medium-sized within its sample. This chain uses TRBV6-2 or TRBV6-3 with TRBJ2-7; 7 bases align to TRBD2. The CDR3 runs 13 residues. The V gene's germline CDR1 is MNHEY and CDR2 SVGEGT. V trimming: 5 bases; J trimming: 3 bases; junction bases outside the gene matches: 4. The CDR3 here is CASSRDYHYEQYF. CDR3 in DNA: TGTGCCAGCAGTCGGGACTACCACTACGAGCAGTACTTC.

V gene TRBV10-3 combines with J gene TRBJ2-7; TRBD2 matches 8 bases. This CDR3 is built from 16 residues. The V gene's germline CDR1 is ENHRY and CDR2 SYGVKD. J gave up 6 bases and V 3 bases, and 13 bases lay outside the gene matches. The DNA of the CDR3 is TGTGCCATCAGTGAAGGGCGGGGGGCTACTGATCCCGAGCAGTACTTC. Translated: CAISEGRGATDPEQYF.

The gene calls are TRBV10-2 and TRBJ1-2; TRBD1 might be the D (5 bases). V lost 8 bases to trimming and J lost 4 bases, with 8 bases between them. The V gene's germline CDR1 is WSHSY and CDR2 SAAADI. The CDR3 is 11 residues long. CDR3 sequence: CASGGGYGYTF. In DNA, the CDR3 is TGCGCCAGCGGGGGGGGCTATGGCTACACCTTC.

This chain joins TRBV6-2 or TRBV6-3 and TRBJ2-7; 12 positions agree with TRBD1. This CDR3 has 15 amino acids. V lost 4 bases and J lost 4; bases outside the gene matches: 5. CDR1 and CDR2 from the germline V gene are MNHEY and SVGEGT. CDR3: CASSFSGQGAYEQYF. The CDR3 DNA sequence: TGTGCCAGCAGTTTCTCGGGACAGGGGGCTTACGAGCAGTACTTC.

The chain's CDR3 is CATLPGTSGRGWGNEQFF. The CDR3 DNA is TGTGCCACCCTACCCGGGACTAGCGGGAGGGGATGGGGGAATGAGCAGTTCTTC. The V and J genes are TRBV27 and TRBJ2-1; TRBD2 matches 16 bases. Trimming took 10 bases from V and 7 from J; bases not matched to a gene: 16. Per germline, CDR1 MNHEY and CDR2 SMNVEV (reference sequence). CDR3 length equals 18 residues.

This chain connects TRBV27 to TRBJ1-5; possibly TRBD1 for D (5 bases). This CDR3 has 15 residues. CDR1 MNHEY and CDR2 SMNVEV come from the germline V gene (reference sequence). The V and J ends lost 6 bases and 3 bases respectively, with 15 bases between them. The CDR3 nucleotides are TGTGCCAGCAGAATTCAGGGTAACCTCAATCAGCCCCAGCATTTT. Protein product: CASRIQGNLNQPQHF.

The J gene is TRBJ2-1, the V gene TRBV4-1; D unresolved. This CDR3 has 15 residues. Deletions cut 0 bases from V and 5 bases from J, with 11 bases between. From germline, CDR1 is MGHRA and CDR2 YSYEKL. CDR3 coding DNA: TGCGCCAGCAGCCAAGATGCGCCCGGCAACAATGAGCAGTTCTTC. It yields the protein CASSQDAPGNNEQFF.

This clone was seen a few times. The CDR3 sequence is CASSDGTSGWGGTGELFF. The DNA for the CDR3 is TGCGCCAGCAGTGACGGGACTAGCGGGTGGGGTGGTACCGGGGAGCTGTTTTTT. The chain recombines TRBV10-2 with TRBJ2-2; 12 bases match TRBD2. The CDR3 is 18 residues long. Germline assignment: CDR1 WSHSY and CDR2 SAAADI. Trimming cost V 3 bases and J 5 bases; bases outside gene matches: 10.

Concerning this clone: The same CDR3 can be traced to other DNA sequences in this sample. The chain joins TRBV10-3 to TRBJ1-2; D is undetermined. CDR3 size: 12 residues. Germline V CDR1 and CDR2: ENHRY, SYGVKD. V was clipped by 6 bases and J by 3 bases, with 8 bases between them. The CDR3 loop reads CAIRGGDYGYTF. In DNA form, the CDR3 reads TGTGCCATCAGGGGCGGGGACTATGGCTACACCTTC.